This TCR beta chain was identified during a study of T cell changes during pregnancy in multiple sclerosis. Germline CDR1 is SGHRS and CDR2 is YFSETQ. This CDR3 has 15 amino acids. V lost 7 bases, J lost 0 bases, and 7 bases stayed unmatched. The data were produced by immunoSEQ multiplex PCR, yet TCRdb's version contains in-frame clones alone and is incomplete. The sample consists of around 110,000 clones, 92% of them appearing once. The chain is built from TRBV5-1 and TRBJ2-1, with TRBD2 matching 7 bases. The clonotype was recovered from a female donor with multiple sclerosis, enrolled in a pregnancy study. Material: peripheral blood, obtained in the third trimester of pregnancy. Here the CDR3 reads CASRVGGSSYNEQFF. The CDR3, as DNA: TGCGCCAGCCGGGTGGGGGGGAGCTCCTACAATGAGCAGTTCTTC.